These T cell receptor beta chains were read from a single sample in a study of blood T cell repertoires in COVID-19. Libraries were prepared by immunoSEQ multiplex PCR; TCRdb keeps only in-frame clonotypes and omits some of them. The sample records about 200,000 clones, 60% to 85% being singletons. Input material: peripheral blood. The receptor set was obtained from a woman aged 70 to 79 with acute or convalescent COVID-19. CDR3s include the opening cysteine and the closing phenylalanine or tryptophan. A D gene is named only where the DNA matches it firmly. The size field is filled for only some rows; it gives once, few, many or a size class.

v_gene: TRBV18; abundance: .; d_gene: TRBD1; j_gene: TRBJ2-1; CDR3nt: TGTGCCAGCTCACCACCGTACGGGACAGCCTACAATGAGCAGTTCTTC; CDR3aa: CASSPPYGTAYNEQFF
v_gene: TRBV9; abundance: .; d_gene: .; j_gene: TRBJ1-5; CDR3nt: TGTGCCAGCAGCGCAGGGTCCGACGATAGCAATCAGCCCCAGCATTTT; CDR3aa: CASSAGSDDSNQPQHF
v_gene: TRBV3-1/TRBV3-2; abundance: .; d_gene: TRBD2; j_gene: TRBJ2-3; CDR3nt: TGTGCCAGCAGCATGGGACTAGCGGGAACAGATACGCAGTATTTT; CDR3aa: CASSMGLAGTDTQYF
v_gene: TRBV19; abundance: few; d_gene: .; j_gene: TRBJ1-5; CDR3nt: TGTGCCAGTAGTACGACAGGAGACAATCAGCCCCAGCATTTT; CDR3aa: CASSTTGDNQPQHF
v_gene: TRBV10-2; abundance: .; d_gene: TRBD2; j_gene: TRBJ2-5; CDR3nt: TGCGCCAGCAGTTCTCCAGCGGGAGTTGGTGAGACCCAGTACTTC; CDR3aa: CASSSPAGVGETQYF
v_gene: TRBV30; abundance: .; d_gene: .; j_gene: TRBJ1-2; CDR3nt: TGTGCCTGGAGCACGGACAGATCTAACTATGGCTACACCTTC; CDR3aa: CAWSTDRSNYGYTF
v_gene: TRBV7-2; abundance: .; d_gene: .; j_gene: TRBJ2-3; CDR3nt: TGTGCCAGTTCCGGACAGAGCACAGATACGCAGTATTTT; CDR3aa: CASSGQSTDTQYF
v_gene: TRBV11-3; abundance: .; d_gene: .; j_gene: TRBJ2-1; CDR3nt: TGTGCCAGCAGCTTAGGGGCGGGGTCCTACAATGAGCAGTTCTTC; CDR3aa: CASSLGAGSYNEQFF
v_gene: TRBV10-1; abundance: .; d_gene: TRBD2; j_gene: TRBJ2-7; CDR3nt: TGCGCCAGCAGTGAGTTTAGTCTAGCGGGTGCCGAGCAGTACTTC; CDR3aa: CASSEFSLAGAEQYF
v_gene: TRBV6-6; abundance: .; d_gene: TRBD2; j_gene: TRBJ2-7; CDR3nt: TGTGCCAGTAGACTAGCGGGAGGGCTCGAGCAGTACTTC; CDR3aa: CASRLAGGLEQYF
v_gene: TRBV5-6; abundance: .; d_gene: TRBD2; j_gene: TRBJ2-1; CDR3nt: TGTGCCAGCAGCTTGTTCTCGCGAACTAGCGGGAACAATGAGCAGTTCTTC; CDR3aa: CASSLFSRTSGNNEQFF
v_gene: TRBV11-3; abundance: .; d_gene: TRBD1; j_gene: TRBJ1-1; CDR3nt: TGTGCCAGCAGCTTAAACCCCGGGACAGGGTACACTGAAGCTTTCTTT; CDR3aa: CASSLNPGTGYTEAFF
v_gene: TRBV7-2; abundance: .; d_gene: TRBD2; j_gene: TRBJ2-1; CDR3nt: TGTGCCAGCAGCAGACTAGCGGGAGAGAGGAATGAGCAGTTCTTC; CDR3aa: CASSRLAGERNEQFF
v_gene: TRBV28; abundance: .; d_gene: .; j_gene: TRBJ1-1; CDR3nt: TGTGCCAGCAGTCCCCCGGGAGAGGACACTGAAGCTTTCTTT; CDR3aa: CASSPPGEDTEAFF
v_gene: TRBV27; abundance: many; d_gene: TRBD2; j_gene: TRBJ2-7; CDR3nt: TGTGCCAGCAGTAGCGGGAGGGCTGACGAGCAGTACTTC; CDR3aa: CASSSGRADEQYF
v_gene: TRBV10-3; abundance: .; d_gene: .; j_gene: TRBJ1-2; CDR3nt: TGTGCCATCAGATCCGGGAACCCATATGGCTACACCTTC; CDR3aa: CAIRSGNPYGYTF
v_gene: TRBV5-1; abundance: .; d_gene: .; j_gene: TRBJ2-6; CDR3nt: TGCGCCAGCAGCGACCGGACACTTTCTGGGGCCAACGTCCTGACTTTC; CDR3aa: CASSDRTLSGANVLTF
v_gene: TRBV3-1/TRBV3-2; abundance: .; d_gene: .; j_gene: TRBJ1-1; CDR3nt: TGTGCCAGCAGCCAAGACGGTATGAACACTGAAGCTTTCTTT; CDR3aa: CASSQDGMNTEAFF
v_gene: TRBV4-1; abundance: .; d_gene: TRBD2; j_gene: TRBJ2-1; CDR3nt: TGCGCCAGCAGCCAACGACTAGCGGACTACAATGAGCAGTTCTTC; CDR3aa: CASSQRLADYNEQFF
v_gene: TRBV7-3; abundance: .; d_gene: TRBD2; j_gene: TRBJ2-1; CDR3nt: TGTGCCAGCAGCTTAGGTAGCGGGAACAATGAGCAGTTCTTC; CDR3aa: CASSLGSGNNEQFF
v_gene: TRBV12-3/TRBV12-4; abundance: .; d_gene: TRBD1; j_gene: TRBJ1-1; CDR3nt: TGTGCCAGCAAAGGGGGCTACACTGAAGCTTTCTTT; CDR3aa: CASKGGYTEAFF
v_gene: TRBV15; abundance: .; d_gene: TRBD2; j_gene: TRBJ2-7; CDR3nt: TGTGCCACCAGCAGAGATCCGGGGACTAGAGGGTTCTTCTACGAGCAGTACTTC; CDR3aa: CATSRDPGTRGFFYEQYF
v_gene: TRBV2; abundance: .; d_gene: TRBD1; j_gene: TRBJ1-1; CDR3nt: TGTGCCAGCAGGGGACAGAGGGACACTGAAGCTTTCTTT; CDR3aa: CASRGQRDTEAFF
v_gene: TRBV2; abundance: once; d_gene: .; j_gene: TRBJ2-2; CDR3nt: TGTGCCAGCAGGAGGGAAACCGGGGAGCTGTTTTTT; CDR3aa: CASRRETGELFF
v_gene: TRBV2; abundance: .; d_gene: TRBD2; j_gene: TRBJ2-7; CDR3nt: TGTGCCAGCAGCGCGACTAGCGGGCCTTCCTACGAGCAGTACTTC; CDR3aa: CASSATSGPSYEQYF
v_gene: TRBV6-5; abundance: .; d_gene: .; j_gene: TRBJ2-5; CDR3nt: TGTGCCAGCAGTTACTCGCGCGTGTGGGAGACCCAGTACTTC; CDR3aa: CASSYSRVWETQYF
v_gene: TRBV6-6; abundance: many; d_gene: TRBD1; j_gene: TRBJ2-7; CDR3nt: TGTGCCAGCAGTTCCCCGACAGGGCTGAATTCCTACGAGCAGTACTTC; CDR3aa: CASSSPTGLNSYEQYF
v_gene: TRBV28; abundance: .; d_gene: TRBD2; j_gene: TRBJ2-7; CDR3nt: TGTGCCAGCAGTTTATTTAGCGGGAGGGCCAACGAGCAGTACTTC; CDR3aa: CASSLFSGRANEQYF
v_gene: TRBV18; abundance: few; d_gene: .; j_gene: TRBJ2-3; CDR3nt: TGTGCCAGCTCACCCTACGACAGGACACTAACCACAGATACGCAGTATTTT; CDR3aa: CASSPYDRTLTTDTQYF
v_gene: TRBV7-9; abundance: once; d_gene: TRBD1; j_gene: TRBJ2-7; CDR3nt: TGTGCCAGCAGTTGGACCGGGACAGTAACCTACGAGCAGTACTTC; CDR3aa: CASSWTGTVTYEQYF
v_gene: TRBV10-3; abundance: .; d_gene: TRBD2; j_gene: TRBJ2-1; CDR3nt: TGTGCCATGGGACTAGCGGAGCCCTACAATGAGCAGTTCTTC; CDR3aa: CAMGLAEPYNEQFF
v_gene: TRBV30; abundance: .; d_gene: .; j_gene: TRBJ2-1; CDR3nt: TGTGCCTGGAGTGGCCCGGGGGATGAGCAGTTCTTC; CDR3aa: CAWSGPGDEQFF
v_gene: TRBV28; abundance: few; d_gene: .; j_gene: TRBJ2-3; CDR3nt: TGTGCCAGCAGCTCCACCGGAGGGGCAGATACGCAGTATTTT; CDR3aa: CASSSTGGADTQYF